These 28 T cell receptor beta chains came from one sample sequenced in a study of vaccination effects on CD4 cells after COVID-19. Peptide-pool stimulation followed by sequencing identified expanded antigen-specific CD4+ clonotypes in the ViraFEST assay. The authors isolated CD4+ T cells after around nine days of culture. BNT162b2 vaccine or mRNA-1273 vaccine was given to participants in two doses. These receptors have no identified antigens. The table came from immunoSEQ multiplex PCR; TCRdb's copy has only in-frame clones and leaves some out. The table has 15,000 to 20,000 clones, about 80% seen once. The source material was CD4+ T cells from PBMCs cultured with HCoV-NL63 spike peptides, sampled after COVID-19 vaccination. These receptors came from a human donor who received a COVID-19 vaccine.

J is TRBJ1-2 and V is TRBV4-2; D gene ambiguous. The CDR3 length is 14 residues. Per germline, CDR1 LGHNA and CDR2 YNFKEQ. V shed 7 bases and J shed 2 bases, with 14 bases lying between them. The CDR3 sequence is CASNLDSSNYGYTF. The CDR3 bases are TGTGCCAGCAACCTAGACTCCTCGAACTATGGCTACACCTTC.

The chain is built from TRBV3-1 (or the pseudogene TRBV3-2) and TRBJ2-2; 7 positions agree with TRBD2. V was pared by 4 bases and J by 1 base, with 9 bases of the junction left unmatched. Germline V gene lookup returns CDR1 LGHDT and CDR2 YNNKEL (reference sequence). The CDR3 has 17 residues. CDR3 sequence (DNA): TGTGCCAGCAGCCTAAGGGGAGGGGTCCTGAACACCGGGGAGCTGTTTTTT. Its protein is CASSLRGGVLNTGELFF.

This chain connects TRBV30 to TRBJ2-7, with a weak D call TRBD2 (6 bases). Germline V CDR1 and CDR2: GTSNPN, SVGIG (reference sequence). Trimming removed 1 base at V and 3 bases at J, with 10 bases between. The CDR3 is made up of 13 amino acids. The CDR3 nucleotides are TGTGCCTGGAGTGCTCAGGACTACTACGAGCAGTACTTC. Translated, it gives CAWSAQDYYEQYF.

The chain joins TRBV7-9 to TRBJ2-3; D gene ambiguous. Looked up from germline, CDR1 is SEHNR and CDR2 is FQNEAQ (reference sequence). The CDR3 contains 15 residues. V lost 5 bases to trimming and J lost 4 bases, with 16 bases between them. The CDR3 spells CASSPRLGRADTQYF. Written as DNA, the CDR3 is TGTGCCAGCAGCCCAAGGTTAGGAAGGGCAGATACGCAGTATTTT.

J is TRBJ2-2 and V is TRBV6-2 or TRBV6-3; 12 bases align to TRBD2. The CDR3 totals 18 residues. V was pared by 5 bases and J by 2 bases, with 9 bases of the junction left unmatched. CDR1 and CDR2 (germline): MNHEY, SVGEGT. The CDR3 reads CASSRHLAGGSNTGELFF. The DNA for the CDR3 is TGTGCCAGCAGTCGCCATCTAGCGGGGGGGTCCAACACCGGGGAGCTGTTTTTT.

The chain is built from TRBV5-6 and TRBJ2-3; D ambiguous. V was clipped by 0 bases and J by 6 bases, with 2 bases between them. Germline V gives CDR1 SGHDT, CDR2 YYEEEE. The CDR3 runs to 11 residues. This CDR3 is CASSLDDTQYF. The CDR3 bases are TGTGCCAGCAGCTTGGACGATACGCAGTATTTT.

CDR3 sequence reads: CASSGLKYYEQYF. CDR3 coding DNA: TGTGCCAGCAGCGGCCTGAAATACTACGAGCAGTACTTC. This chain joins TRBV3-1 (or the pseudogene TRBV3-2) and TRBJ2-7; D is unresolved. From germline, CDR1 is LGHDT and CDR2 YNNKEL (reference sequence). The germline V and J ends were trimmed by 5 bases and 3 bases, with 11 bases remaining between them. The CDR3 covers 13 residues.

V usage is TRBV4-2 and J usage is TRBJ2-5, with 11 bases aligning to TRBD1. The CDR3 spans 15 residues. Germline V lookup: CDR1 LGHNA, CDR2 YNFKEQ. Unmatched junction bases numbered 7, after V lost 4 bases and J lost 6 bases. The CDR3 bases are TGTGCCAGCAGCCCCTGGGACAGGGGGAGGCAGACCCAGTACTTC. Protein sequence: CASSPWDRGRQTQYF.

The genes are TRBV5-8 and TRBJ2-2, with TRBD2 as a possible D gene (5 bases). The CDR3 has 16 residues. Germline V gene sequence: CDR1 SGHTS, CDR2 YDEGEE. Deletions cut 3 bases from V and 7 bases from J, with 19 bases between. CDR3 in amino acids: CASSSRVRGQDGELFF. The DNA of the CDR3 is TGTGCCAGCAGCTCGAGGGTTCGGGGTCAGGACGGGGAGCTGTTTTTT.

The chain joins TRBV4-1 to TRBJ2-7; TRBD2 matches 16 bases. The CDR3 consists of 15 residues. Germline lookup yields CDR1 MGHRA and CDR2 YSYEKL. V was clipped by 4 bases and J by 5 bases; unmatched bases: 2. The CDR3 protein is CASSPGLAGGDEQYF. The CDR3 DNA follows: TGCGCCAGCAGCCCGGGACTAGCGGGAGGGGACGAGCAGTACTTC.

CDR3 sequence reads: CASSSGTSGVTDTQYF. CDR3 nucleotide sequence: TGTGCCAGCAGCTCGGGGACTAGCGGGGTCACAGATACGCAGTATTTT. The gene calls are TRBV7-9 and TRBJ2-3, with 13 bases matching TRBD2. The junction had 3 bases not matched to a gene; V was cut back by 4 bases and J by 2 bases. Germline assignment: CDR1 SEHNR and CDR2 FQNEAQ (reference sequence). The length of the CDR3 is 16 residues.

This sequence joins TRBV7-8 and TRBJ1-5, with unresolved D. V was trimmed by 5 bases and J by 3 bases, leaving 14 bases between them. The length of the CDR3 is 15 residues. From germline, CDR1 is SGHVS and CDR2 FQNEAQ. CDR3 loop: CASSPSVGDNQPQHF. CDR3 sequence (DNA): TGTGCCAGCAGCCCTTCGGTCGGGGACAATCAGCCCCAGCATTTT.

The J gene is TRBJ2-2, the V gene TRBV19; 7 nucleotides match TRBD2. Germline CDR1 is LNHDA and CDR2 is SQIVND (reference sequence). V shed 7 bases and J 1 base; nucleotides not matched to a gene: 6. The CDR3 is 15 residues long. The CDR3 sequence: CASKAGDLNTGELFF. The CDR3 DNA is TGTGCCAGTAAGGCGGGGGACCTGAACACCGGGGAGCTGTTTTTT.

The chain recombines TRBV5-1 with TRBJ1-6; a weak D match, TRBD1 (5 bases). Trimming removed 6 bases from V and 1 base from J, with 17 bases in between. The V gene's germline CDR1 is SGHRS and CDR2 YFSETQ. CDR3 length equals 17 residues. The CDR3 nucleotides are TGCGCCAGCACCTTCGGGACGGCACATTCCTATAATTCACCCCTCCACTTT. As protein: CASTFGTAHSYNSPLHF.

This chain links TRBV7-9 with TRBJ2-7; D possibly matches TRBD1 or TRBD2 (5 bases each). CDR1 and CDR2 from the germline V gene are SEHNR and FQNEAQ (reference sequence). The CDR3 consists of 14 residues. The V and J ends lost 1 base and 0 bases respectively, with 7 bases between them. CDR3 in DNA: TGTGCCAGCAGCTTAGGGGACGGCTCCTACGAGCAGTACTTC. Protein: CASSLGDGSYEQYF.

This clone was picked up one time. The chain joins TRBV7-8 to TRBJ2-2; D unclear. CDR1 is SGHVS and CDR2 is FQNEAQ in the germline V gene. Between the trimmed V and J ends, which lost 7 bases and 7 bases, there was a span of 16 bases. The CDR3 is made up of 14 amino acids. The DNA for the CDR3 is TGTGCCAGCATCATCGATCCCTGGGGCGGGGAGCTGTTTTTT. This encodes CASIIDPWGGELFF.

The chain joins TRBV5-5 to TRBJ1-2, with 10 bases identical to TRBD1. Germline values: CDR1 SGHKS, CDR2 YYEKEE (reference sequence). After removal of 4 bases from V and 9 bases from J, the junction contained 6 bases not matched to a gene. The CDR3 covers 13 residues. CDR3 DNA: TGTGCCAGCAGCCCGGACAGGGGGACGAGCTACACCTTC. It yields the protein CASSPDRGTSYTF.

The genes are TRBV29-1 and TRBJ2-3; a possible D gene is TRBD2 (6 bases). Germline V gene data show CDR1 as SQVTM and CDR2 as ANQGSEA. V was cut by 3 bases and J by 8 bases, with 15 bases left in between. The CDR3 is 13 amino acids. In DNA form, the CDR3 reads TGCAGCGTTGATTTAAGGGAGGCGGGTACGCAGTATTTT. The encoded protein is CSVDLREAGTQYF.

This chain connects TRBV4-1 to TRBJ2-3; TRBD1 agrees at 9 bases. J was trimmed by 2 bases and V by 3 bases; bases with no gene match: 12. Germline CDR1 reads MGHRA; CDR2 reads YSYEKL. The CDR3 sequence is 18 residues long. CDR3 DNA: TGCGCCAGCAGCCAGCTCGGACAGGGGCGAGGCGACACAGATACGCAGTATTTT. Its translation is CASSQLGQGRGDTDTQYF.

CDR3 amino acids: CASSRRGVYGYTF. The CDR3 coding sequence is TGTGCCAGCAGCAGGAGGGGGGTCTATGGCTACACCTTC. The chain couples TRBV12-3 or TRBV12-4 to TRBJ1-2, with a possible D match to TRBD1 (6 bases). The V end lost 6 bases, the J end lost 4 bases, and 12 bases lay between the germline ends. This CDR3 spans 13 amino acids.

V and J are TRBV5-4 and TRBJ2-7; 12 bases are shared with TRBD2. The germline CDR1 and CDR2 sequences are SGHNT and YYREEE (reference sequence). The CDR3 spans 17 residues. The trim removed 0 bases at V and 4 bases at J, leaving 8 bases unmatched. The CDR3 loop reads CASSLAPSGRDWYEQYF. The CDR3, as DNA: TGTGCCAGCAGCTTGGCCCCTAGCGGGAGGGATTGGTACGAGCAGTACTTC.

This clone was seen just once. This chain connects TRBV28 to TRBJ2-7; D is unclear. The ends were cut back, 3 bases at V and 2 bases at J, with 8 bases in the middle. The CDR3 consists of 13 residues. The germline V gene has CDR1 MDHEN and CDR2 SYDVKM. The CDR3 nucleotides are TGTGCCAGCAGTTTTGGCAGAACCTACGAGCAGTACTTC. Encoded protein: CASSFGRTYEQYF.

The chain employs TRBV4-1 and TRBJ1-5; 9 positions agree with TRBD1. V was pared by 5 bases and J by 7 bases, with 21 bases of the junction left unmatched. Germline V CDR1 and CDR2: MGHRA, YSYEKL. CDR3 length equals 19 residues. As DNA, the CDR3 is TGCGCCAGCAGCTCTCGCCGAGGACAGGGGCCCCCCTTGGGACAGCCCCAGCATTTT. Its protein product is CASSSRRGQGPPLGQPQHF.

The J gene is TRBJ1-1, the V gene TRBV10-3; no clear D. V lost 6 bases, J lost 1 base, and 9 bases lay in between. CDR1 and CDR2 (germline): ENHRY, SYGVKD. The CDR3 runs 13 residues. Here the CDR3 reads CAIRIGANTEAFF. For the CDR3, the DNA is TGTGCCATCAGGATAGGTGCGAACACTGAAGCTTTCTTT.

The chain combines TRBV6-1 with TRBJ2-1, with D unclear. The V gene's germline CDR1 is MNHNS and CDR2 SASEGT. The CDR3 is 12 amino acids. V gave up 3 bases and J gave up 10 bases, with 10 bases separating them. CDR3: CASSETGHEQFF. Written as DNA, the CDR3 is TGTGCCAGCAGTGAGACCGGGCACGAGCAGTTCTTC.

The chain couples TRBV2 to TRBJ2-7; TRBD1 or TRBD2 may be the D gene (6 bases each). V dropped 8 bases and J dropped 0 bases, with 14 bases sitting between them. The CDR3 runs 14 residues. CDR1 and CDR2 (germline): SNHLY, FYNNEI. Written as DNA, the CDR3 is TGTGCCAGCCTCGAGGGGGGATCCTCCTACGAGCAGTACTTC. Amino acid sequence: CASLEGGSSYEQYF.

This clone was recorded a few times. This chain links TRBV5-5 with TRBJ1-2; D unclear. Germline lookup yields CDR1 SGHKS and CDR2 YYEKEE (reference sequence). The CDR3 is 14 amino acids. V lost 0 bases and J lost 8, with 14 bases in between. The CDR3 sequence is CASSLGASRQGYTF. The CDR3, as DNA: TGTGCCAGCAGCTTGGGGGCCTCCCGTCAGGGCTACACCTTC.

The chain combines TRBV27 with TRBJ2-1, with 11 bases that match TRBD2. This CDR3 contains 15 residues. The germline V gene has CDR1 MNHEY and CDR2 SMNVEV (reference sequence). V gave up 6 bases and J gave up 1 base; unmatched junction bases: 2. Here the CDR3 DNA reads TGTGCCAGCAGCACTAGCGGGAGATCCTACAATGAGCAGTTCTTC. Residues: CASSTSGRSYNEQFF.